This T cell receptor beta chain is from a study of T cell responses to AZD1222 COVID-19 vaccine. This CDR3 has 13 residues. Germline V CDR1 and CDR2: SNHLY, FYNNEI. Trimming removed 10 bases from V and 7 bases from J; junction bases left unmatched: 9. Sequencing used immunoSEQ multiplex PCR; TCRdb keeps in-frame clones, though not all of them. The data show some 140,000 clones, about 93% seen once. Comments on this clone: No antigen is known for it.

Overall study results and limits: Spike-specific TCR breadth and depth both grew after two AZD1222 doses.

The source is an adult in good health. The V call is TRBV2, the J call TRBJ2-2, with 7 bases lining up with TRBD1. This material consisted of peripheral blood, taken on day 0 of AZD1222 vaccination. CDR3 amino acids: CATTGLKGGELFF. The CDR3 nucleotides read TGTGCCACGACAGGGTTGAAAGGCGGGGAGCTGTTTTTT.